This TCR beta chain derives from a study of early T cells in non-severe SARS-CoV-2 infection. TCRdb redid the calling of the 5' RACE reads with MiXCR, one entry per CDR3 protein. This sample carries roughly 50,000 distinct CDR3 sequences, 7.7% of them seen once, and the ten largest clones take 10% to 13%. This clonotype was detected a few times. Germline CDR1 SEHNR, CDR2 FQNEAQ (reference sequence). The V end lost 8 bases, the J end lost 6 bases, and 17 bases lay between the germline ends. This CDR3 region has 14 residues. Source: whole blood, taken at baseline. The receptor was derived from an adult who was a healthcare worker with PCR-confirmed SARS-CoV-2 infection or an uninfected control (not recorded which). This chain uses TRBV7-9 with TRBJ1-3; D gene unclear. This CDR3 reads CASHTLAEINTIYF. The CDR3 DNA reads as TGTGCCAGCCACACCTTGGCAGAAATAAACACCATATATTTT.